A single sample gave rise to the 16 T cell receptor beta chains below, sequenced in a study of TIL therapy for anti-PD-1-resistant metastatic lung cancer. The time point denotes: pre-treatment sample, taken before nivolumab and TIL therapy. This was the immunoSEQ v3 assay. Profiled with immunoSEQ multiplex PCR; TCRdb holds only in-frame clones, not every one. The repertoire holds some 52,000 clones, around 80% seen once, with under 5.5% in the top ten. The specimen was blood, collected at baseline. The receptors shown here come from a woman aged 30 to 85 with non-small cell lung cancer.

The chain couples TRBV11-2 to TRBJ2-1, with 10 nucleotides matching TRBD2. The CDR3 has 19 residues. The V gene's germline CDR1 is SGHAT and CDR2 FQNNGV. The V and J ends lost 0 bases and 5 bases, in that order; junction bases with no gene match: 13. CDR3 protein: CASSLDPPSGRTFHNEQFF. The CDR3, as DNA: TGTGCCAGCAGCTTAGACCCCCCTAGCGGGAGAACATTCCACAATGAGCAGTTCTTC. The whole variable domain, remainder taken from reference TRBV11-2 and TRBJ2-1, is EAGVAQSPRYKIIEKRQSVAFWCNPISGHATLYWYQQILGQGPKLLIQFQNNGVVDDSQLPKDRFSAERLKGVDSTLKIQPAKLEDSAVYLCASSLDPPSGRTFHNEQFFGPGTRLTVL.

This clone was found once. At one boundary the junction diverges from the germline segment, which might be a read error. The rearrangement uses TRBV6-1 and TRBJ2-2; TRBD2 might be the D (6 bases). CDR1 is MNHNS and CDR2 is SASEGT in the germline V gene. This CDR3 comprises 16 residues. The CDR3 coding sequence is TGTGCCAGCACTGAAGATGGAGGGATGGGGCCCGGGGAGCTGTTTTTT. Translating it yields CASTEDGGMGPGELFF.

The V call is TRBV9, the J call TRBJ1-1; 7 bases fit TRBD1. CDR1 is SGDLS and CDR2 is YYNGEE in the germline V gene. With V trimmed by 3 bases and J by 4 bases, 3 bases remained unmatched. The CDR3 is made up of 13 amino acids. This CDR3 reads CASSAQGGTEAFF. For the CDR3, the DNA is TGTGCCAGCAGCGCTCAGGGGGGCACTGAAGCTTTCTTT.

The chain joins TRBV7-2 to TRBJ2-5, with 7 bases aligning to TRBD2. V was clipped by 2 bases and J by 5 bases; unmatched bases: 5. Germline assignment: CDR1 SGHTA and CDR2 FQGNSA. The CDR3 extends over 14 amino acids. The CDR3 sequence: CASSLFGEGETQYF. Written as DNA, the CDR3 is TGTGCCAGCAGCTTATTCGGGGAGGGGGAGACCCAGTACTTC.

This clone came up a few times. J is TRBJ1-1 and V is TRBV2, with a tentative D call TRBD1 (6 bases). Germline-derived CDR1 and CDR2 are SNHLY and FYNNEI. V was cut by 2 bases and J by 4 bases, with 8 bases left in between. CDR3 length: 13 residues. CDR3 nucleotide sequence: TGTGCCAGCAGTGAACAGGGGAGCACTGAAGCTTTCTTT. It is translated as CASSEQGSTEAFF.

The CDR3 protein is CASSMAHRLAKNIQYF. The CDR3 bases are TGTGCCAGTAGTATGGCTCACAGATTAGCCAAAAACATTCAGTACTTC. V usage is TRBV19 and J usage is TRBJ2-4; no reliable D call. Looked up from germline, CDR1 is LNHDA and CDR2 is SQIVND (reference sequence). The CDR3 contains 16 residues. V was pared by 3 bases and J by 0 bases, with 12 bases between.

V usage is TRBV5-4 and J usage is TRBJ2-1; D remains unclear. V was shortened by 0 bases and J by 0 bases, with 10 bases between the two germline ends. This CDR3 region has 16 residues. Germline lookup yields CDR1 SGHNT and CDR2 YYREEE (reference sequence). For the CDR3, the DNA is TGTGCCAGCAGCTTGGCCAGGTCTAGCTCCTACAATGAGCAGTTCTTC. This translates into CASSLARSSSYNEQFF.

The rearrangement links TRBV18 to TRBJ1-1; D is ambiguous. V lost 3 bases, J lost 2 bases, and 13 bases lay in between. The germline gives CDR1 KGHSH, CDR2 LQKENI. The CDR3 contains 15 residues. The CDR3 spells CASSPETDKNTEAFF. The CDR3 DNA is TGTGCCAGCTCACCCGAGACGGATAAAAACACTGAAGCTTTCTTT.

CDR3 region: CASSRAGAFREQYF. The CDR3 DNA is TGCGCCAGCAGCCGCGCCGGGGCCTTCAGGGAGCAGTACTTC. The V and J genes are TRBV4-1 and TRBJ2-7; D is possibly TRBD1 or TRBD2 (5 bases each). V was shortened by 4 bases and J by 7 bases, with 17 bases between the two germline ends. The CDR3 extends over 14 amino acids. Germline values: CDR1 MGHRA, CDR2 YSYEKL.

The chain carries TRBV10-3 and TRBJ2-2, with 11 bases fitting TRBD2. Unmatched junction bases numbered 4, after V lost 5 bases and J lost 2 bases. In germline, CDR1 is ENHRY, CDR2 SYGVKD. This CDR3 is 16 amino acids long. The DNA for the CDR3 is TGTGCCATCAGTCTAGCGGGAGGAGTAAACACCGGGGAGCTGTTTTTT. This translates into CAISLAGGVNTGELFF.

The rearrangement links TRBV18 to TRBJ2-7, with D perhaps being TRBD1 or TRBD2 (5 bases each). Between the trimmed V and J ends, which lost 3 bases and 2 bases, there was a span of 17 bases. The CDR3 loop spans 16 amino acids. Germline lookup yields CDR1 KGHSH and CDR2 LQKENI. The CDR3 reads CASSPASRDGPYEQYF. CDR3 nucleotides: TGTGCCAGCTCACCGGCCTCCCGGGACGGCCCCTACGAGCAGTACTTC. The full variable domain, with the rest looked up from reference TRBV18 and TRBJ2-7, is NAGVMQNPRHLVRRRGQEARLRCSPMKGHSHVYWYRQLPEEGLKFMVYLQKENIIDESGMPKERFSAEFPKEGPSILRIQQVVRGDSAAYFCASSPASRDGPYEQYFGPGTRLTVT.

This rearrangement joins TRBV19 to TRBJ1-2; 9 positions agree with TRBD1. Germline CDR1 and CDR2: LNHDA and SQIVND (reference sequence). The ends lost 6 bases at V and 3 bases at J; junction bases unmatched: 11. The CDR3 consists of 16 residues. Written as DNA, the CDR3 is TGTGCCAGTAGACCTCCGGGACAGGGAAGGGACTATGGCTACACCTTC. As protein: CASRPPGQGRDYGYTF. The full variable domain, rest sourced from reference TRBV19 and TRBJ1-2, is DGGITQSPKYLFRKEGQNVTLSCEQNLNHDAMYWYRQDPGQGLRLIYYSQIVNDFQKGDIAEGYSVSREKKESFPLTVTSAQKNPTAFYLCASRPPGQGRDYGYTFGSGTRLTVV.

The chain recombines TRBV5-4 with TRBJ2-5; either TRBD1 or TRBD2 may fit D (5 bases each). The end of the DNA fits TRBJ2-7 better, so the J call may be wrong. CDR3 length: 15 amino acids. Germline V gives CDR1 SGHNT, CDR2 YYREEE (reference sequence). This chain's CDR3 is CASSTGTLSSYEQYF. The DNA of the CDR3 is TGTGCCAGCAGTACCGGGACGTTAAGCTCCTACGAGCAGTACTTC.

The J gene is TRBJ1-2, the V gene TRBV5-1, with 8 bases identical to TRBD1. The CDR3 totals 13 residues. The V segment lost 4 bases and the J segment 3 bases; nucleotides outside the gene matches: 2. Germline-derived CDR1 and CDR2 are SGHRS and YFSETQ. The CDR3, as DNA: TGCGCCAGCAGCGCGACAGGGGACTATGGCTACACCTTC. Translation gives CASSATGDYGYTF.

This clone came up once. V usage is TRBV11-2 and J usage is TRBJ1-6, with a weak D call TRBD1 (6 bases). V dropped 6 bases and J dropped 11 bases, with 11 bases sitting between them. This CDR3 spans 12 amino acids. Per germline, CDR1 SGHAT and CDR2 FQNNGV. The CDR3 coding sequence is TGTGCCAGCAGGAGGGACACCGCACCCCTCCACTTT. This gives the protein CASRRDTAPLHF.

This sequence joins TRBV15 and TRBJ2-7, with 10 bases fitting TRBD2. V was pared by 3 bases and J by 0 bases, with 5 bases of the junction left unmatched. The CDR3 consists of 16 residues. Germline assignment: CDR1 LNHNV and CDR2 YYDKDF (reference sequence). Written as DNA, the CDR3 is TGTGCCACCAGCAGTGATACTAGCGGGGCCTCCTACGAGCAGTACTTC. Translated: CATSSDTSGASYEQYF.